This TCR beta chain is drawn from a study of tumor and adjacent non-tumor tissue in lung cancer. General study findings and limits: Significantly higher TCR diversity was found in tumor than normal lung. Shorter survival was associated with higher TCR diversity in tumors.

The CDR3 has 19 residues. The V gene's germline CDR1 is LGHNA and CDR2 YNFKEQ. V dropped 3 bases and J dropped 5; count of bases not matched to a gene: 20. The library came from three nested PCR rounds adapted from ARM-PCR protocols. MiXCR was run by TCRdb on the multiplex PCR reads, yielding one entry per CDR3 protein. The sample consists of 200,000 or so distinct CDR3 sequences, about 71% of them appearing once. No cell sorting was done before RNA was extracted from the tissue. This clonotype showed up just once. Its antigen is unidentified. This receptor was identified in a man aged 60-69 years with non-small cell lung cancer. Sequencing used lung tumor tissue. V gene TRBV4-2 combines with J gene TRBJ1-1; 8 positions match TRBD1. The CDR3 loop reads CASSQVSLGTGILRTEAFF. For the CDR3, the DNA is TGTGCCAGCAGCCAGGTTAGCCTCGGGACAGGAATTTTGAGAACTGAAGCTTTCTTT.